Listed below are T cell receptor beta chains from one sample, sequenced in a study of CD8 T cells in ankylosing spondylitis. TCRdb processed the 5' RACE reads anew with MiXCR; each CDR3 protein has one entry. The sample shows around 490,000 distinct CDR3 sequences, 5.3% of them seen only once. Sequencing input: blood, either unsorted or a sorted T cell fraction (not recorded which). Source of these receptors: a male donor with ankylosing spondylitis. Both conserved end residues are part of each CDR3. Fields, in order: V gene, J gene, CDR3 protein.

TRBV20-1	TRBJ2-7	CSAGRLAGGYEQYF
TRBV20-1	TRBJ1-2	CSAPSTVGGYTF
TRBV12-5	TRBJ2-3	CASGLVGDTQYF
TRBV19	TRBJ1-1	CASRVGQWNTEAFF
TRBV20-1	TRBJ2-1	CSASGLQPGNEQFF
TRBV27	TRBJ1-5	CASSLSSQSNQPQHF
TRBV18	TRBJ1-1	CASSRGRGNTEAFF
TRBV28	TRBJ2-3	CASRVRGTDTQYF
TRBV10-3	TRBJ2-1	CAISESVANNEQFF
TRBV12-3/TRBV12-4	TRBJ2-4	CASRTRSIQYF
TRBV7-2	TRBJ1-2	CASSATGNYGYTF
TRBV20-1	TRBJ1-5	CSAGRSNQPQHF
TRBV6-2/TRBV6-3	TRBJ2-7	CASSYTGISDEQYF
TRBV10-3	TRBJ1-2	CAITGTGRYYGYTF
TRBV15	TRBJ2-7	CATSRLIHTRLKGGEQYF
TRBV11-2	TRBJ2-1	CASKYSTDLFNEQFF
TRBV7-9	TRBJ2-7	CASSLAMGLDIAYEQYF
TRBV18	TRBJ2-3	CASSPSVGPTDTQYF
TRBV6-2/TRBV6-3	TRBJ2-7	CASSHSAGGIYEQYF
TRBV3-1	TRBJ2-5	CASSQRGQETQYF
TRBV7-2	TRBJ1-2	CASSLEDFVSHGYTF
TRBV5-6	TRBJ2-1	CASSSRPFGEQFF
TRBV20-1	TRBJ2-1	CSALTSGISYNEQFF
TRBV2	TRBJ2-1	CASSEARTFDEQFF
TRBV4-2	TRBJ2-1	CASSQAAGGGLTF
TRBV20-1	TRBJ1-5	CSASQQGGNQPQHF
TRBV3-1	TRBJ2-3	CASSDKLDTQYF
TRBV11-2	TRBJ2-5	CASSFRDRKETQYF
TRBV5-1	TRBJ1-6	CASSLVEENSPLHF
TRBV7-9	TRBJ1-2	CASSLEGARGREGYTF
TRBV7-2	TRBJ2-5	CASSPVLQETQYF
TRBV11-2	TRBJ2-1	CASSDLAVRTNEQFF
TRBV7-9	TRBJ1-2	CASSPGQGYGYTF
TRBV5-1	TRBJ2-7	CASTGQGSGEQYF
TRBV29-1	TRBJ1-3	CSVEGRLSGNTIYF
TRBV2	TRBJ2-4	CASRDRILAKNIQYF
TRBV5-5	TRBJ1-5	CASSLATQGPQHF
TRBV20-1	TRBJ1-2	CSARDRDNYGYTF
TRBV28	TRBJ1-5	CASSFVQYSNQPQHF
TRBV7-2	TRBJ2-5	CASSSGVRAQETQYF
TRBV7-8	TRBJ1-1	CASSLRGVSQGNTEAFF
TRBV5-1	TRBJ1-5	CASSPGQGNQPQHF
TRBV20-1	TRBJ1-6	CSASPQGYSPLHF
TRBV20-1	TRBJ1-1	CSARDRGVWAFF
TRBV4-3	TRBJ2-7	CASSYERDSYEQYF
TRBV20-1	TRBJ1-1	CSAPTGSPEAFF
TRBV7-2	TRBJ2-5	CASSLAGRGRGETQYF
TRBV4-3	TRBJ2-3	CASSLALTGGPPGVQYF
TRBV7-2	TRBJ2-3	CASSLADGDTQYF
TRBV5-1	TRBJ2-7	CASSLVGVGEQYF
TRBV10-3	TRBJ2-1	CAISVSPGRSSYNEQFF
TRBV10-2	TRBJ2-7	CASSDPGGAGSYEQYF
TRBV14	TRBJ2-3	CASTSGGGVYTDTQYF
TRBV5-1	TRBJ2-2	CASSLGDQTGGITGELFF
TRBV5-6	TRBJ2-7	CASSTGGGLYEQYF
TRBV9	TRBJ1-1	CASSVDGGASTEAFF
TRBV6-5	TRBJ1-5	CASSYPYGTDYSNQPQHF
TRBV11-1	TRBJ2-1	CASSPGSRRSGGGNEQFF